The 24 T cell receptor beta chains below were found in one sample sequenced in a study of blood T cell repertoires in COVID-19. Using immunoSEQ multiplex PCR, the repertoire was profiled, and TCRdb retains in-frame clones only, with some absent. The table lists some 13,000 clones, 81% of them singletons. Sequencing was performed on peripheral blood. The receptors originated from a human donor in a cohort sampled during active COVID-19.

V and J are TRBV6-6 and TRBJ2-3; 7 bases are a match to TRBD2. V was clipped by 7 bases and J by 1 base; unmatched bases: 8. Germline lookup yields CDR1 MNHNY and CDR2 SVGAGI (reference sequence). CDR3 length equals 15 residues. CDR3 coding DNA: TGTGCCAGCACCAACCGGGGAGGGCGCACAGATACGCAGTATTTT. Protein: CASTNRGGRTDTQYF.

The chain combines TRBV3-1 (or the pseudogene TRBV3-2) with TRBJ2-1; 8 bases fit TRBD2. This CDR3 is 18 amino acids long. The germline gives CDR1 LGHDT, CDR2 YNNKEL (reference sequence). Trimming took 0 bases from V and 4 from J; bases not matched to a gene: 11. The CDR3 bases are TGTGCCAGCAGCCAAGAATTTCTTTCCCTAGCGGGTTACAATGAGCAGTTCTTC. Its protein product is CASSQEFLSLAGYNEQFF.

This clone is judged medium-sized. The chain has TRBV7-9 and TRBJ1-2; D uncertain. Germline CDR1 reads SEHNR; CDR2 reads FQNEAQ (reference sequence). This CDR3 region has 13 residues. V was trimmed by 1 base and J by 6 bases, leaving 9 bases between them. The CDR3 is CASSLGTVNGYTF. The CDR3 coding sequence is TGTGCCAGCAGCTTAGGAACAGTCAATGGCTACACCTTC.

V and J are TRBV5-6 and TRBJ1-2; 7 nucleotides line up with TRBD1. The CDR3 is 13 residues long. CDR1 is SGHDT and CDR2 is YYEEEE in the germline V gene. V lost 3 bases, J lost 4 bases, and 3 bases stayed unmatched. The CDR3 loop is CASSSRDSYGYTF. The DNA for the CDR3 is TGTGCCAGCAGCTCCCGGGACAGCTATGGCTACACCTTC. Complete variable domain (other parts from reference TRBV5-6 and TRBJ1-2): DAGVTQSPTHLIKTRGQQVTLRCSPKSGHDTVSWYQQALGQGPQFIFQYYEEEERQRGNFPDRFSGHQFPNYSSELNVNALLLGDSALYLCASSSRDSYGYTFGSGTRLTVV.

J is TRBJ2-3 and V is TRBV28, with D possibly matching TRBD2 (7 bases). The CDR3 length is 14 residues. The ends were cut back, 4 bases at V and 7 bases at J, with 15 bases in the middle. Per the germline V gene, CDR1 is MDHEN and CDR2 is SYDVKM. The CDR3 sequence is CASSSPGGRNTQYF. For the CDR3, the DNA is TGTGCCAGCAGTTCCCCCGGGGGGCGGAATACGCAGTATTTT. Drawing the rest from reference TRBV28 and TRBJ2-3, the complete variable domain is DVKVTQSSRYLVKRTGEKVFLECVQDMDHENMFWYRQDPGLGLRLIYFSYDVKMKEKGDIPEGYSVSREKKERFSLILESASTNQTSMYLCASSSPGGRNTQYFGPGTRLTVL.

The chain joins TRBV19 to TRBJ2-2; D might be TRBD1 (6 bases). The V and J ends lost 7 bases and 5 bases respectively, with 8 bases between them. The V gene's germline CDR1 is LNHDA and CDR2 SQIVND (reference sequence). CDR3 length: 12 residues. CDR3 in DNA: TGTGCCAGTAAAGGGGGAACCGGGGAGCTGTTTTTT. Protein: CASKGGTGELFF.

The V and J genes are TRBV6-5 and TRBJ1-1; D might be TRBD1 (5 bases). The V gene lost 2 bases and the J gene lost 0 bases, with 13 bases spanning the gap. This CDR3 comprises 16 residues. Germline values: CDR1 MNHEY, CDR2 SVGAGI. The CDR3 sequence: CASSYGARGMNTEAFF. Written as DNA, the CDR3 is TGTGCCAGCAGTTACGGGGCCCGCGGAATGAACACTGAAGCTTTCTTT.

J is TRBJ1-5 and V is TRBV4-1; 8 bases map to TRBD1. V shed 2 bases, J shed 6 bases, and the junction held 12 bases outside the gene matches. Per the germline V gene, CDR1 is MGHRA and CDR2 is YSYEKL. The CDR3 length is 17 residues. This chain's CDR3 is CASSQLPTGAVIQPQHF. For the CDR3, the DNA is TGCGCCAGCAGCCAACTCCCGACAGGGGCGGTAATTCAGCCCCAGCATTTT.

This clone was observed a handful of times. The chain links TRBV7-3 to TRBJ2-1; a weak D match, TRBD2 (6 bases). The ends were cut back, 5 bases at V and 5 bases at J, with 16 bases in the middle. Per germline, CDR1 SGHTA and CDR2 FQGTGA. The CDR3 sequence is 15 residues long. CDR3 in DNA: TGTGCCAGCAGCCCTTTAGCGGCACTCCACAATGAGCAGTTCTTC. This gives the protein CASSPLAALHNEQFF.

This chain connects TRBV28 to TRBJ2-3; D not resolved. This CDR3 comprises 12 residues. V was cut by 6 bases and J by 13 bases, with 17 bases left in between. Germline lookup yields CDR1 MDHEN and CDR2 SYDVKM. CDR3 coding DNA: TGTGCCAGCAGCACGCTACCTCGATTGGAGTATTTT. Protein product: CASSTLPRLEYF.

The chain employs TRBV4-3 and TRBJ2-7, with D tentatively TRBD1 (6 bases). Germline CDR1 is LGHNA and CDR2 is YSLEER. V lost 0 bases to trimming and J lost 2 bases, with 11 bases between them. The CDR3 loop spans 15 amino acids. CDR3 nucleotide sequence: TGCGCCAGCAGCCAAGATTCCCCAGGGGCCTACGAGCAGTACTTC. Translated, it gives CASSQDSPGAYEQYF.

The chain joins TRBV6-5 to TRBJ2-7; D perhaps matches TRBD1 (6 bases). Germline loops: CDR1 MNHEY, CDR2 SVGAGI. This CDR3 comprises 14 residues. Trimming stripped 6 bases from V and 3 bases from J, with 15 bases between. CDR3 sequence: CASRLQGRSYEQYF. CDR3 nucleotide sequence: TGTGCCAGCAGGCTACAGGGTAGAAGCTACGAGCAGTACTTC.

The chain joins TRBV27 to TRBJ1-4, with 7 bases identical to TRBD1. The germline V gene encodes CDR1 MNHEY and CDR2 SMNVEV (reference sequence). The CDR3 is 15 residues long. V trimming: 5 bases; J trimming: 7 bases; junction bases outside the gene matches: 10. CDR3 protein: CASSVRRGQGEKLFF. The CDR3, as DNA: TGTGCCAGCAGTGTGCGTAGGGGGCAGGGTGAAAAACTGTTTTTT.

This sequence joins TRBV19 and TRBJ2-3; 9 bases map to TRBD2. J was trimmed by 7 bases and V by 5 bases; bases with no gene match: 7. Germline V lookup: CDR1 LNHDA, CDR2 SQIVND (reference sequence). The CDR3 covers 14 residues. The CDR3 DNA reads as TGTGCCAGTAGTTCGGGACTAGCATTAAATACGCAGTATTTT. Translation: CASSSGLALNTQYF.

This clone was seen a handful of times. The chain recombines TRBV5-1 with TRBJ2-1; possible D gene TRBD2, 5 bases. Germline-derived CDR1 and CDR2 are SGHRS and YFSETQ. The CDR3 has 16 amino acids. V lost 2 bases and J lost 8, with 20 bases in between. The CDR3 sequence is CASSFIPGSEMDEQFF. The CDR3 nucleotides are TGCGCCAGCAGCTTTATACCGGGATCCGAGATGGATGAGCAGTTCTTC.

CDR3 nucleotide sequence: TGCAGCGTTGAATCCCAGGGAAACACTGAAGCTTTCTTT. Amino acids: CSVESQGNTEAFF. This sequence joins TRBV29-1 and TRBJ1-1; TRBD1 is a possible D gene (5 bases). Germline values: CDR1 SQVTM, CDR2 ANQGSEA. Trimming took 2 bases from V and 2 from J, leaving 9 bases between them. The CDR3 is made up of 13 amino acids.

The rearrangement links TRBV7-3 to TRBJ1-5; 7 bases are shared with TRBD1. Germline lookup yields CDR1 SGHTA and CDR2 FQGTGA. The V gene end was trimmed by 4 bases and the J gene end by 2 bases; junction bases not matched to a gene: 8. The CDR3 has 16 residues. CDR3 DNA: TGTGCCAGCAGCTCTCACTCGGGACAGCGCAATCAGCCCCAGCATTTT. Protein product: CASSSHSGQRNQPQHF.

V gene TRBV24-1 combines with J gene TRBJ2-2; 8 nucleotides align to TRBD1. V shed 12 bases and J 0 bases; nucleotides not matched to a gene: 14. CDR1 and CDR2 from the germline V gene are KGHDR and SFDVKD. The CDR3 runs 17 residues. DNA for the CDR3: TGTGCCTCTCCGGGGACAGGCTTATATGCGAACACCGGGGAGCTGTTTTTT. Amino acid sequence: CASPGTGLYANTGELFF.

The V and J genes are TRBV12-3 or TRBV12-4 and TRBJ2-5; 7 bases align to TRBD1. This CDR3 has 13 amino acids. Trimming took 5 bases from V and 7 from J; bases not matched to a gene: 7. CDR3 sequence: CASSMRTGGTQYF. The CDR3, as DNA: TGTGCCAGCAGTATGCGGACAGGTGGGACCCAGTACTTC.

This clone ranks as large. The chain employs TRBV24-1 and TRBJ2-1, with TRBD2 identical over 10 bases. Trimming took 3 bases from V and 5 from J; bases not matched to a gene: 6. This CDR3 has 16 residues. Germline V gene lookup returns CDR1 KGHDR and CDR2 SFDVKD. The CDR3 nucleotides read TGTGCCACCAGTGATGCCGGACTAGCGGATAACAATGAGCAGTTCTTC. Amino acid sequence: CATSDAGLADNNEQFF.

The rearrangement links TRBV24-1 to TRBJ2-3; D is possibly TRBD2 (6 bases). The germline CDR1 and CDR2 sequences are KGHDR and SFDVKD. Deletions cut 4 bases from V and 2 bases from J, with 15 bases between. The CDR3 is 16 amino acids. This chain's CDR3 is CATSDRRDFLTDTQYF. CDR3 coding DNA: TGTGCCACCAGTGACCGCCGGGACTTCCTCACAGATACGCAGTATTTT.

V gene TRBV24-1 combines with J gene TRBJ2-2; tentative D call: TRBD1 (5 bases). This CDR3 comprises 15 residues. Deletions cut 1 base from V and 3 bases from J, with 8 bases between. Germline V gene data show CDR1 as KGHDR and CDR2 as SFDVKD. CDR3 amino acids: CATSDLGADTGELFF. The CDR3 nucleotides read TGTGCCACCAGTGATTTAGGGGCAGACACCGGGGAGCTGTTTTTT.

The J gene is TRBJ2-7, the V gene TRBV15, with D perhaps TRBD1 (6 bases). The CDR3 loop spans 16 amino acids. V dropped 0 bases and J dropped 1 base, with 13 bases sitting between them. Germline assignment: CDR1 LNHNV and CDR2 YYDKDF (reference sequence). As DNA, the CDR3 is TGTGCCACCAGCAGAGATCCGACAGGTAGTTCCTACGAGCAGTACTTC. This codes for CATSRDPTGSSYEQYF. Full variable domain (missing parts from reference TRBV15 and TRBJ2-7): DAMVIQNPRYQVTQFGKPVTLSCSQTLNHNVMYWYQQKSSQAPKLLFHYYDKDFNNEADTPDNFQSRRPNTSFCFLDIRSPGLGDTAMYLCATSRDPTGSSYEQYFGPGTRLTVT.

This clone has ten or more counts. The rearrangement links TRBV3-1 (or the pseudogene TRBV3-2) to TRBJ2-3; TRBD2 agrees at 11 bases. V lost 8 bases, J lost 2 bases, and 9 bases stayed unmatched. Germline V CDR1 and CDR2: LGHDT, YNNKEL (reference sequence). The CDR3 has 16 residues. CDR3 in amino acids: CASRPGTSGYTDTQYF. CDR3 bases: TGTGCCAGCCGTCCCGGGACTAGCGGTTACACAGATACGCAGTATTTT.